This T cell receptor (beta chain) is drawn from a study of cytomegalovirus exposure and HLA in healthy donors. Vbeta (60) and Jbeta (13) primers were used in the PCR. Generated by immunoSEQ multiplex PCR, the TCRdb table keeps only in-frame clones and is missing some. The sample shows approximately 140,000 clones, 80% to 90% of them seen only once. V gave up 6 bases and J gave up 2 bases, with 11 bases separating them. The CDR3 is made up of 15 amino acids. Germline lookup yields CDR1 MNHEY and CDR2 SVGAGI. Comments on this clone: Other DNA variants within this sample encode the same CDR3.

This TCR derives from a man in his forties or fifties in good health and CMV-seronegative. Sequencing was done on a sample of PBMCs. The rearrangement links TRBV6-5 to TRBJ1-6; D not certain. The CDR3 DNA reads as TGTGCCAGCAGCCTTGAGGCGGCCTATAATTCACCCCTCCACTTT. It is translated as CASSLEAAYNSPLHF.